This TCR beta chain came from a study of T cells in Graves' hyperthyroidism and ophthalmopathy. Regarding this clonotype: Antigen: not known. This may come from a read error, since a much larger clone is one base off.

TCR beta CDR3 regions were amplified from RNA. First-round RT-PCR targeting the TCR CDR3 was performed with the HTBI primer set. MiXCR, applied by TCRdb to the multiplex PCR reads, yields one record per CDR3 protein. The sample carries roughly 710,000 distinct CDR3 sequences, 35% recorded once. Calling Graves' hyperthyroidism stable meant ophthalmopathy did not progress within 18 months. The source of the PBMCs was roughly 10 ml of fresh peripheral blood. CDR3 length: 15 residues. Germline V gives CDR1 SGHTA, CDR2 FQGNSA. General study findings and limits: In the analysis, a 13 V-J model separated ophthalmopathy from stable hyperthyroidism.

Sequencing used blood. The rearrangement joins TRBV7-2 to TRBJ2-7; 8 positions agree with TRBD1. The TCR comes from a middle-aged woman with Graves' hyperthyroidism. CDR3 sequence: CANSSPGQATYEQYF. The CDR3 DNA reads TGTGCCAACAGCTCGCCGGGACAGGCGACCTACGAGCAGTACTTC.